The clone carrying this TCR beta chain appeared many times. Patients were excluded for uncontrolled infection, other autoimmune disease, pregnancy or lactation. This specimen comes from a study of T cells in Graves' hyperthyroidism and ophthalmopathy. V gave up 2 bases and J gave up 0 bases, with 8 bases separating them. The germline V gene has CDR1 SGHRS and CDR2 YFSETQ. This CDR3 comprises 15 residues. RNA transcripts provided the source from which TCR beta CDR3 regions were amplified. First-round RT-PCR targeting the TCR CDR3 was performed with the HTBI primer set. TCRdb recomputed calls from the multiplex PCR reads with MiXCR, one row per CDR3 protein. The table lists about 180,000 distinct CDR3 sequences, about 18% of them singletons.

The J gene is TRBJ2-2, the V gene TRBV5-1; no firm D call. Sample: blood. The sequence was collected from a woman aged 45-60 years with Graves' hyperthyroidism. DNA for the CDR3: TGCGCCAGCAGCTTCACAGTATCGAACACCGGGGAGCTGTTTTTT. Translating gives CASSFTVSNTGELFF.